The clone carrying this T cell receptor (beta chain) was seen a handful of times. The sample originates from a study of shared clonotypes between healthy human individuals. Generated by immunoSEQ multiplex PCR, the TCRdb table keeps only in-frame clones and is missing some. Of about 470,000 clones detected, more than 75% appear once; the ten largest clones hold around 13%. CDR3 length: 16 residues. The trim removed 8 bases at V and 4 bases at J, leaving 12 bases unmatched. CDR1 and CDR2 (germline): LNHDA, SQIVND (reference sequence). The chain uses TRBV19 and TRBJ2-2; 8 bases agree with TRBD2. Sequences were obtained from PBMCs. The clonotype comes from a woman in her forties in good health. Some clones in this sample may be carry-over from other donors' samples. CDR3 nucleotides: TGTGCCAGTGTCGGCGGGGGGACACCTTTCACCGGGGAGCTGTTTTTT. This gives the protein CASVGGGTPFTGELFF. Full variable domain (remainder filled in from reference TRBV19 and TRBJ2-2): DGGITQSPKYLFRKEGQNVTLSCEQNLNHDAMYWYRQDPGQGLRLIYYSQIVNDFQKGDIAEGYSVSREKKESFPLTVTSAQKNPTAFYLCASVGGGTPFTGELFFGEGSRLTVL.